A selection of T cell receptor beta chains follows, all from one sample in a study of T cell responses to AZD1222 COVID-19 vaccine. The assay was immunoSEQ multiplex PCR, and TCRdb's table has in-frame clones only and misses some. Of about 150,000 clones in the sample, about nine tenths were seen once. The starting material was peripheral blood, obtained on day 0 of MenACWY control vaccination. These receptor sequences come from an adult in good health. The CDR3 runs from the conserved cysteine through the conserved F or W. D genes are given only for firm matches. Only some rows state a clone size, as once, few, many or a class for expanded clones.

D: -
V: TRBV25-1
size: -
J: TRBJ2-6
DNA: TGTGCCAGCAGTGTGTTTTCCAGGGCTGGGGCCAACGTCCTGACTTTC
CDR3: CASSVFSRAGANVLTF

D: -
V: TRBV29-1
size: once
J: TRBJ1-3
DNA: TGCAGCGTGAGCACAGGGCTTGGAAACACCATATATTTT
CDR3: CSVSTGLGNTIYF

D: -
V: TRBV11-3
size: -
J: TRBJ1-4
DNA: TGTGCCAGCAGCTTTACCGCGGTAGAAACTACAACTAATGAAAAACTGTTTTTT
CDR3: CASSFTAVETTTNEKLFF

D: -
V: TRBV15
size: -
J: TRBJ1-6
DNA: TGTGCCACCAGCAGAACCCTGGGGGGTTCACCCCTCCACTTT
CDR3: CATSRTLGGSPLHF

D: -
V: TRBV19
size: once
J: TRBJ1-1
DNA: TGTGCCAGTAGTCCCTCTTTGGGACGGCCGAACACTGAAGCTTTCTTT
CDR3: CASSPSLGRPNTEAFF

D: -
V: TRBV19
size: few
J: TRBJ1-6
DNA: TGTGCCAGTAGCAATGGACAGTCTGACAATTCACCCCTCCACTTT
CDR3: CASSNGQSDNSPLHF

D: -
V: TRBV19
size: -
J: TRBJ2-3
DNA: TGTGCCAGTAGTATCCGACAGCGTCCTAGCACAGATACGCAGTATTTT
CDR3: CASSIRQRPSTDTQYF

D: -
V: TRBV5-4
size: -
J: TRBJ1-3
DNA: TGTGCCAGCAGCTTCGGGTACTCTGGAAACACCATATATTTT
CDR3: CASSFGYSGNTIYF

D: -
V: TRBV28
size: once
J: TRBJ1-2
DNA: TGTGCCAGCAGTCTCTCCTATGGCTACACCTTC
CDR3: CASSLSYGYTF

D: -
V: TRBV14
size: -
J: TRBJ1-1
DNA: TGTGCCAGCAGCCGAAAGTCTCCCGGGGCGGCCGGGAACACTGAAGCTTTCTTT
CDR3: CASSRKSPGAAGNTEAFF

D: -
V: TRBV7-9
size: -
J: TRBJ1-6
DNA: TGTGCCAGCAGCTCGGGCCAGGGGAATTCACCCCTCCACTTT
CDR3: CASSSGQGNSPLHF

D: -
V: TRBV6-5
size: -
J: TRBJ2-5
DNA: TGTGCCAGCAGTTCCACCCAGGAGACCCAGTACTTC
CDR3: CASSSTQETQYF

D: TRBD1
V: TRBV19
size: -
J: TRBJ2-7
DNA: TGTGCCAGTAGTATAGGTTCGGGACAGGGGTTAGGGGACGAGCAGTACTTC
CDR3: CASSIGSGQGLGDEQYF

D: -
V: TRBV7-8
size: -
J: TRBJ2-2
DNA: TGTGCCAGCAGCTCAGGGGTTGCCGGGGAGCTGTTTTTT
CDR3: CASSSGVAGELFF

D: TRBD1
V: TRBV6-5
size: once
J: TRBJ1-3
DNA: TGTGCCAGCAGCCGGGACAGGGGATCTGGAAACACCATATATTTT
CDR3: CASSRDRGSGNTIYF

D: TRBD1
V: TRBV3-1/TRBV3-2
size: -
J: TRBJ1-6
DNA: TGTGCCAGCAGCCCCATCGGGACAGCAAATTCACCCCTCCACTTT
CDR3: CASSPIGTANSPLHF

D: TRBD1
V: TRBV6-2/TRBV6-3
size: -
J: TRBJ1-2
DNA: TGTGCCAGCAGTCAGACAGGGGTTCGCATGAGCTACACCTTC
CDR3: CASSQTGVRMSYTF

D: -
V: TRBV3-1/TRBV3-2
size: -
J: TRBJ1-1
DNA: TGTGCCAGCAGCCAAGTTTTGGGGACCTTTGAAGCTTTCTTT
CDR3: CASSQVLGTFEAFF

D: -
V: TRBV4-3
size: -
J: TRBJ2-1
DNA: TGCGCCAGCAGCCAATGGAGGGGGTCAGACAATGAGCAGTTCTTC
CDR3: CASSQWRGSDNEQFF

D: TRBD2
V: TRBV29-1
size: few
J: TRBJ2-7
DNA: TGCAGCGTTCGGCGACTAGCGGGAGAGGGGGAGCAGTACTTC
CDR3: CSVRRLAGEGEQYF

D: -
V: TRBV5-1
size: -
J: TRBJ1-1
DNA: TGCGCCAGCAGCTTGGGACCGGGGAACACTGAAGCTTTCTTT
CDR3: CASSLGPGNTEAFF

D: -
V: TRBV5-8
size: -
J: TRBJ1-6
DNA: TGTGCCAGCAGTTTACGCGGGACGGTAAATTCACCCCTCCACTTT
CDR3: CASSLRGTVNSPLHF

D: -
V: TRBV19
size: -
J: TRBJ1-1
DNA: TGTGCCAGTAGTACCCCAGGCCGTATAAACACTGAAGCTTTCTTT
CDR3: CASSTPGRINTEAFF

D: TRBD1
V: TRBV24-1
size: once
J: TRBJ2-2
DNA: TGTGCCACCCGACAGGGCACGAACACCGGGGAGCTGTTTTTT
CDR3: CATRQGTNTGELFF

D: -
V: TRBV2
size: -
J: TRBJ1-5
DNA: TGTGCCAGCAGGGGCGGAAGGGGGGCTTGGCAGCCCCAGCATTTT
CDR3: CASRGGRGAWQPQHF